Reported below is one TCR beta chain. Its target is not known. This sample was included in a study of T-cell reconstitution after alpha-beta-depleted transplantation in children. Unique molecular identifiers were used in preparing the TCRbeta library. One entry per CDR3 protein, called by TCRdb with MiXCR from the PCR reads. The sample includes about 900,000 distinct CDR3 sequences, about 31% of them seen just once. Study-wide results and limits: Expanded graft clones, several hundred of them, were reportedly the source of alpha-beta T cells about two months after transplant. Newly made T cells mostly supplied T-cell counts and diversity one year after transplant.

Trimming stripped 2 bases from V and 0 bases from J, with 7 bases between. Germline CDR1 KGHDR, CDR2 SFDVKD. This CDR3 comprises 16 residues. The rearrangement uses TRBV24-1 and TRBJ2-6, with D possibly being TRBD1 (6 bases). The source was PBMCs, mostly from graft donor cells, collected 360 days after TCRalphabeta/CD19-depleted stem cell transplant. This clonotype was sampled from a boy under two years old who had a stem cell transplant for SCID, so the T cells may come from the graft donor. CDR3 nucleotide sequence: TGTGCCACCAGTGATTGGGGGCTCTCTGGGGCCAACGTCCTGACTTTC. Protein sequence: CATSDWGLSGANVLTF.